The 2 T cell receptor beta chains below come from one sample, sequenced in a study of T-cell reconstitution after alpha-beta-depleted transplantation in children. For TCRbeta, the library was prepared with unique molecular identifiers. One entry per CDR3 protein, called by TCRdb with MiXCR from the PCR reads. The repertoire consists of some 200,000 distinct CDR3 sequences, with more than 7.5% occurring once and the leading ten covering 5.1%. The specimen comprised PBMCs from the stem cell graft donor, sampled from the stem cell graft. These receptors were taken from a human donor who donated a stem cell graft to a child with SCID.

The CDR3 spells CASSWTVSNTGELFF. The CDR3 DNA is TGTGCCAGCAGCTGGACAGTCTCGAACACCGGGGAGCTGTTTTTT. The chain couples TRBV27 to TRBJ2-2; possible D gene TRBD1, 6 bases. Germline V gene data show CDR1 as MNHEY and CDR2 as SMNVEV (reference sequence). This CDR3 has 15 amino acids. V was trimmed by 6 bases and J by 0 bases, leaving 11 bases between them.

This clonotype was picked up a small number of times. A read error may explain this, as a much larger clone is one base away. The chain couples TRBV5-6 to TRBJ1-2; D is ambiguous. Germline V gene data show CDR1 as SGHDT and CDR2 as YYEEEE. CDR3 size: 14 residues. CDR3 in amino acids: CASSLGTGLYGDTF. In DNA form, the CDR3 reads TGTGCCAGCAGCTTGGGTACGGGCCTCTATGGCGACACCTTC.